The clone carrying this T cell receptor (beta chain) was picked up one time. The antigen is unknown. The data derive from a study of CD8 T cells in ankylosing spondylitis. Study conclusions and caveats: One TCR beta motif, made up of about 8 highly homologous variants, appeared characteristic of ankylosing spondylitis blood.

The V and J ends lost 5 bases and 1 base respectively, with 13 bases between them. The CDR3 extends over 15 amino acids. The V gene's germline CDR1 is SGHTA and CDR2 FQGNSA. TCRdb ran MiXCR on the 5' RACE reads and lists one entry per CDR3 protein. Of a few hundred thousand distinct CDR3 sequences listed, around 8% are singletons. The rearrangement uses TRBV7-2 and TRBJ2-3, with D possibly matching TRBD2 (5 bases). This TCR derives from a male donor with ankylosing spondylitis. The sequencing sample was made of blood, either unsorted or a sorted T cell fraction (not recorded which). CDR3 nucleotides: TGTGCCAGCAGCCTCGAAATGCGGGGCACAGATACGCAGTATTTT. Encoded protein: CASSLEMRGTDTQYF.